This TCR beta chain is drawn from a study of T-cell memory formation after mild COVID-19. General observations from the study: A second wave expanding day 15 to 37 was CD4+-biased; contracting clones were balanced. Clones from the second wave (peaking day 37) had unconfirmed SARS-CoV-2 specificity.

TCRdb re-called the 5' RACE reads through MiXCR, storing one row per CDR3 protein. The repertoire has fewer than 450,000 distinct CDR3 sequences, more than 20% of them found once; the top ten carry 8.8%. In the case of this clonotype: No antigen is known for it.

Trimming removed 6 bases at V and 5 bases at J, with 13 bases between. This CDR3 contains 13 residues. The sequence came from an adult woman who had mild COVID-19 (a few samples of this study predate the infection). Cell type and time point are not known. The sequenced sample was PBMCs or a T cell subset sorted from them (not recorded which). The chain recombines TRBV12-3 or TRBV12-4 with TRBJ1-1; D call uncertain. CDR3 loop: CASRAGYTTEAFF. The CDR3 DNA reads as TGTGCCAGCAGGGCGGGATATACAACTGAAGCTTTCTTT.